The clone carrying this TCR beta chain was seen many times. The data originate from a study of T cells in Graves' hyperthyroidism and ophthalmopathy. Hyperthyroidism patients were newly diagnosed, had disease duration under 2 months, and were aged 18 to 65 years. Fresh peripheral blood, approximately 10 ml, was the source of the PBMCs. The source material, RNA transcripts, was used to amplify TCR beta CDR3 regions. With the HTBI primer set, the TCR CDR3 went through a first round of RT-PCR. TCRdb re-analysed the multiplex PCR reads in MiXCR, keeping a single row per CDR3 protein. The sample has about 420,000 distinct CDR3 sequences; roughly 13% are singletons. Germline V gene sequence: CDR1 KGHSH, CDR2 LQKENI. The V gene lost 1 base and the J gene lost 7 bases, with 16 bases spanning the gap. This CDR3 has 15 amino acids.

Sample: blood. The chain employs TRBV18 and TRBJ1-2; a weak D match, TRBD1 (6 bases). The sequence derives from a woman between 18 and 30 years old with Graves' hyperthyroidism. The CDR3 loop reads CASSPRRDTYTGYTF. CDR3 nucleotide sequence: TGTGCCAGCTCACCACGCCGGGACACCTATACTGGCTACACCTTC.